The present TCR beta chain was sequenced within a study of blood T cell repertoires in COVID-19. Method: immunoSEQ multiplex PCR; TCRdb's copy keeps in-frame clones and lacks some. The sample contains over 150,000 clones, approximately 80% of which appear only once. The sequence derives from a woman older than 75 with COVID-19, enrolled during active disease. Source material: peripheral blood.

In DNA form, the CDR3 reads TGTGCCAGTAGTATTCAGACAGGGGATTCACCCCTCCACTTT. As protein: CASSIQTGDSPLHF. V gene TRBV19 combines with J gene TRBJ1-6, with 8 nucleotides matching TRBD1. CDR1 LNHDA and CDR2 SQIVND come from the germline V gene (reference sequence). Trimming at V came to 3 bases and at J to 8 bases, leaving 3 bases not matched to a gene. The CDR3 runs 14 residues. The full variable domain, its missing parts supplied by reference TRBV19 and TRBJ1-6, is DGGITQSPKYLFRKEGQNVTLSCEQNLNHDAMYWYRQDPGQGLRLIYYSQIVNDFQKGDIAEGYSVSREKKESFPLTVTSAQKNPTAFYLCASSIQTGDSPLHFGNGTRLTVT.